The 31 T cell receptor beta chains below were found in one sample sequenced in a study of blood T cell repertoires in COVID-19. Sequencing was performed with immunoSEQ multiplex PCR; in TCRdb, only in-frame clones are kept and a portion is missing. The sample has approximately 300,000 clones, around 90% seen once. The specimen sequenced was PBMCs or T cells enriched from blood (not recorded which). The receptors stem from a woman younger than 45 who had recovered from COVID-19.

This clone appeared once. This rearrangement joins TRBV7-9 to TRBJ2-1; 9 positions match TRBD1. V lost 4 bases to trimming and J lost 6 bases; unmatched junction nucleotides: 13. The germline gives CDR1 SEHNR, CDR2 FQNEAQ (reference sequence). CDR3 length equals 17 residues. CDR3 protein: CASSYPFWGQGSNEQFF. The CDR3 region has the DNA TGTGCCAGCAGCTATCCCTTCTGGGGACAGGGCTCCAATGAGCAGTTCTTC.

The CDR3 loop reads CASSRRQAPNTGELFF. The CDR3 DNA reads TGTGCCAGCAGTCGGAGACAGGCTCCGAACACCGGGGAGCTGTTTTTT. This chain links TRBV6-6 with TRBJ2-2, with D perhaps matching TRBD1 (6 bases). V was trimmed by 5 bases and J by 0 bases, leaving 13 bases between them. This CDR3 region has 16 residues. Germline CDR1 and CDR2: MNHNY and SVGAGI (reference sequence).

The chain recombines TRBV4-3 with TRBJ1-6; D ambiguous. V lost 1 base and J 5 bases, leaving 6 bases between the germline ends. This CDR3 has 14 amino acids. The V gene's germline CDR1 is LGHNA and CDR2 YSLEER. CDR3 loop: CASSQAGNNSPLHF. For the CDR3, the DNA is TGCGCCAGCAGCCAAGCAGGAAATAATTCACCCCTCCACTTT.

This chain uses TRBV4-1 with TRBJ2-6, with 9 bases lining up with TRBD1. V lost 6 bases to trimming and J lost 0 bases; unmatched junction nucleotides: 9. The CDR3 has 18 amino acids. Germline-derived CDR1 and CDR2 are MGHRA and YSYEKL. The CDR3 is CASRTPGTGSSGANVLTF. The CDR3 nucleotides read TGCGCCAGCAGGACTCCCGGGACAGGGAGCTCTGGGGCCAACGTCCTGACTTTC.

The rearrangement links TRBV7-8 to TRBJ1-2; the D is unclear. With 2 bases removed from V and 0 bases from J, the gap between germline ends came to 7 bases. CDR1 is SGHVS, CDR2 FQNEAQ, per germline. The CDR3 runs 14 residues. The CDR3 reads CASSLRVTNYGYTF. The CDR3 bases are TGTGCCAGCAGCTTACGGGTAACTAACTATGGCTACACCTTC.

V is TRBV11-2 and J is TRBJ2-5; D is unresolved. The CDR3 length is 13 residues. The V gene lost 5 bases and the J gene lost 1 base, with 8 bases spanning the gap. The germline CDR1 and CDR2 sequences are SGHAT and FQNNGV. The CDR3 bases are TGTGCCAGCAGCCAATCCATCCAAGAGACCCAGTACTTC. Its protein product is CASSQSIQETQYF.

The genes are TRBV29-1 and TRBJ2-7; maybe TRBD2 (6 bases). CDR1 SQVTM and CDR2 ANQGSEA come from the germline V gene. The CDR3 has 12 residues. The V end lost 4 bases, the J end lost 2 bases, and 9 bases lay between the germline ends. CDR3 sequence reads: CSVAGDPYEQYF. For the CDR3, the DNA is TGCAGCGTTGCGGGGGACCCCTACGAGCAGTACTTC.

The chain carries TRBV20-1 and TRBJ1-2, with TRBD1 as a possible D gene (5 bases). Trimming cost V 6 bases and J 10 bases, with 15 bases left between them. There are 11 residues in the CDR3. From germline, CDR1 is DFQATT and CDR2 SNEGSKA (reference sequence). The CDR3 DNA follows: TGCAGTGCCAGCGCGGCAGGGCCCTACACCTTC. Its protein product is CSASAAGPYTF.

The sample holds a few counts of this clone. The chain recombines TRBV19 with TRBJ1-5; 7 bases fit TRBD1. CDR3 length equals 14 residues. Germline V CDR1 and CDR2: LNHDA, SQIVND (reference sequence). The J segment lost 5 bases and the V segment lost 5 bases, leaving 6 bases of the junction unmatched. CDR3 DNA: TGTGCCAGTAGTTGGACAGGAAAAGATCAGCCCCAGCATTTT. Amino acids: CASSWTGKDQPQHF.

This clone has just one count. The rearrangement uses TRBV7-2 and TRBJ1-5; the D gene is possibly TRBD1 (5 bases). The V gene's germline CDR1 is SGHTA and CDR2 FQGNSA. CDR3 length: 14 residues. V was trimmed by 10 bases and J by 2 bases, leaving 15 bases between them. The DNA for the CDR3 is TGTGCCACCGGGGGGGGAAGCGGCAATCAGCCCCAGCATTTT. This codes for CATGGGSGNQPQHF. Full variable domain (outside the CDR3, taken from reference TRBV7-2 and TRBJ1-5): GAGVSQSPSNKVTEKGKDVELRCDPISGHTALYWYRQSLGQGLEFLIYFQGNSAPDKSGLPSDRFSAERTGGSVSTLTIQRTQQEDSAVYLCATGGGSGNQPQHFGDGTRLSIL.

The rearrangement uses TRBV18 and TRBJ1-2; TRBD1 might be the D (5 bases). The length of the CDR3 is 14 residues. V gave up 8 bases and J gave up 4 bases, with 17 bases separating them. Per germline, CDR1 KGHSH and CDR2 LQKENI. The CDR3 bases are TGTGCCAGCGACGACAGAAGTCGGAGCTATGGCTACACCTTC. It translates to CASDDRSRSYGYTF.

CDR3 residues: CASKQGLPNEQYF. The CDR3 DNA reads as TGTGCCAGCAAACAGGGTCTCCCCAACGAGCAGTACTTC. V gene TRBV2 combines with J gene TRBJ2-7; tentatively, D is TRBD1 (6 bases). The CDR3 is made up of 13 amino acids. V shed 7 bases and J shed 5 bases, with 15 bases lying between them. Looked up from germline, CDR1 is SNHLY and CDR2 is FYNNEI.

The V and J genes are TRBV14 and TRBJ2-7; D might be TRBD1 (6 bases). Germline loops: CDR1 SGHDN, CDR2 FVKESK. The V end lost 0 bases, the J end lost 3 bases, and 18 bases lay between the germline ends. The CDR3 sequence is 17 residues long. The CDR3 DNA is TGTGCCAGCAGCCAAGAAGCCCCCAGACAGGTGGACTACGAGCAGTACTTC. Its translation: CASSQEAPRQVDYEQYF.

The chain uses TRBV7-6 and TRBJ1-3; a weak D match, TRBD1 (5 bases). CDR3 length: 18 residues. Germline V gives CDR1 SGHVS, CDR2 FNYEAQ. Trimming pared 1 base from V and 0 bases from J, leaving 16 bases between. The CDR3 is CASSLVTPQGISGNTIYF. The CDR3 coding sequence is TGTGCCAGCAGCTTAGTCACCCCGCAGGGTATCTCTGGAAACACCATATATTTT.

The DNA for the CDR3 is TGTGCCAGCTCAGGCGTTAGTAAGCAGGACACCGGGGAGCTGTTTTTT. Residues: CASSGVSKQDTGELFF. The chain carries TRBV18 and TRBJ2-2; no reliable D call. This CDR3 has 16 amino acids. Germline assignment: CDR1 KGHSH and CDR2 LQKENI. The V and J ends lost 5 bases and 3 bases respectively, with 16 bases between them.

The V and J genes are TRBV7-9 and TRBJ1-1, with D tentatively TRBD1 (5 bases). Germline V lookup: CDR1 SEHNR, CDR2 FQNEAQ (reference sequence). Deletions cut 5 bases from V and 4 bases from J, with 17 bases between. The CDR3 has 15 residues. The CDR3 region has the DNA TGTGCCAGCAGCCCGGGGGGGTCCGTCGGCACTGAAGCTTTCTTT. Its translation: CASSPGGSVGTEAFF.

This clone was seen a handful of times. The chain is built from TRBV30 and TRBJ1-2, with 10 bases matching TRBD1. This CDR3 contains 15 residues. The germline V gene encodes CDR1 GTSNPN and CDR2 SVGIG (reference sequence). The J segment lost 5 bases and the V segment lost 3 bases, leaving 9 bases of the junction unmatched. CDR3 amino acids: CAWSPLGTGVYGYTF. The CDR3 DNA reads TGTGCCTGGAGCCCACTCGGGACAGGGGTGTATGGCTACACCTTC.

This CDR3 is CASSHRAGQPKNTEAFF. As DNA, the CDR3 is TGTGCCAGCAGCCATAGAGCCGGACAGCCGAAGAACACTGAAGCTTTCTTT. The rearrangement links TRBV7-9 to TRBJ1-1; maybe TRBD1 (6 bases). Germline CDR1 reads SEHNR; CDR2 reads FQNEAQ (reference sequence). This CDR3 comprises 17 residues. V lost 5 bases, J lost 1 base, and 20 bases lay in between.

The V call is TRBV19, the J call TRBJ1-1; 9 bases line up with TRBD1. The CDR3 has 14 residues. Germline V lookup: CDR1 LNHDA, CDR2 SQIVND (reference sequence). The J segment lost 3 bases and the V segment lost 7 bases, leaving 6 bases of the junction unmatched. CDR3 nucleotides: TGTGCCAGTACCCCACAGGGGGCGGACACTGAAGCTTTCTTT. It is translated as CASTPQGADTEAFF.

V gene TRBV5-5 combines with J gene TRBJ1-3; D is ambiguous. V was clipped by 4 bases and J by 3 bases, with 20 bases between them. The germline gives CDR1 SGHKS, CDR2 YYEKEE (reference sequence). CDR3 size: 17 residues. The CDR3 reads CASSPLLSQPGGNTIYF. DNA of the CDR3: TGTGCCAGCAGCCCCCTCCTGAGCCAGCCAGGTGGAAACACCATATATTTT.

The count of this clone is one. Sequence at one end of the junction differs from germline and may be a read error. This chain joins TRBV3-1 (or the pseudogene TRBV3-2) and TRBJ2-2; possible D gene TRBD2, 6 bases. The CDR3 covers 14 residues. Germline assignment: CDR1 LGHDT and CDR2 YNNKEL (reference sequence). CDR3 sequence reads: CASTQRGGTGELFF. CDR3 DNA: TGTGCCAGCACCCAAAGGGGAGGCACCGGGGAGCTGTTTTTT.

In DNA, the CDR3 is TGCGCCAGCAGTGAGACAGGGTGGGATGAGCAGTTCTTC. Its protein product is CASSETGWDEQFF. The rearrangement links TRBV10-2 to TRBJ2-1, with D maybe TRBD1 (6 bases). The germline CDR1 and CDR2 sequences are WSHSY and SAAADI. This CDR3 region has 13 residues. Trimming pared 2 bases from V and 8 bases from J, leaving 10 bases between.

A few counts support this clone. V is TRBV7-6 and J is TRBJ1-5, with D hard to call. Germline CDR1 SGHVS, CDR2 FNYEAQ. This CDR3 is built from 13 residues. V lost 3 bases and J lost 3, with 6 bases in between. The DNA of the CDR3 is TGTGCCAGCAGCTTCGGGGACAATCAGCCCCAGCATTTT. Translating gives CASSFGDNQPQHF. Full variable domain (outside the CDR3, taken from reference TRBV7-6 and TRBJ1-5): GAGVSQSPRYKVTKRGQDVALRCDPISGHVSLYWYRQALGQGPEFLTYFNYEAQQDKSGLPNDRFSAERPEGSISTLTIQRTEQRDSAMYRCASSFGDNQPQHFGDGTRLSIL.

The chain carries TRBV27 and TRBJ1-4; the D is unclear. Trimming removed 6 bases at V and 8 bases at J, with 13 bases between. CDR3 length equals 13 residues. Germline V gene sequence: CDR1 MNHEY, CDR2 SMNVEV (reference sequence). CDR3 residues: CASSLWATEKLFF. The CDR3 DNA reads TGTGCCAGCAGCCTATGGGCAACCGAAAAACTGTTTTTT.

This chain joins TRBV9 and TRBJ2-3, with D perhaps matching TRBD1 (5 bases). Trimming took 8 bases from V and 2 from J, leaving 12 bases between them. There are 13 residues in the CDR3. The germline CDR1 and CDR2 sequences are SGDLS and YYNGEE. CDR3 bases: TGTGCCAGTGGGGCAGCGATCACAGATACGCAGTATTTT. Encoded protein: CASGAAITDTQYF.

The genes are TRBV2 and TRBJ1-2; TRBD1 might be the D (6 bases). This CDR3 contains 13 residues. Trimming pared 6 bases from V and 2 bases from J, leaving 10 bases between. From germline, CDR1 is SNHLY and CDR2 FYNNEI. The chain's CDR3 is CASRGQGNYGYTF. CDR3 sequence (DNA): TGTGCCAGCAGAGGGCAGGGGAACTATGGCTACACCTTC.

The chain links TRBV11-2 to TRBJ1-1; the D gene is possibly TRBD1 (6 bases). V lost 0 bases and J lost 10, with 18 bases in between. CDR3 size: 15 residues. CDR1 is SGHAT and CDR2 is FQNNGV in the germline V gene. The CDR3, as DNA: TGTGCCAGCAGCTTAGATCCAGGGGATGTCGGAAGAGCTTTCTTT. Protein sequence: CASSLDPGDVGRAFF.

The chain has TRBV27 and TRBJ1-2; 9 bases fit TRBD1. Unmatched junction bases numbered 12, after V lost 5 bases and J lost 8 bases. Per germline, CDR1 MNHEY and CDR2 SMNVEV (reference sequence). The CDR3 loop spans 15 amino acids. The CDR3 coding sequence is TGTGCCAGCAGTCCCCCGGGACAGGGCTTCGTAGGCTACACCTTC. This encodes CASSPPGQGFVGYTF.

V usage is TRBV5-1 and J usage is TRBJ1-6; 7 positions agree with TRBD1. The ends lost 4 bases at V and 10 bases at J; junction bases unmatched: 26. The CDR3 totals 20 residues. Per the germline V gene, CDR1 is SGHRS and CDR2 is YFSETQ. The CDR3 bases are TGCGCCAGCAGCGCCACCGCCGACAGGGTTTGGAGGGCCCATGGGTCACCCCTCCACTTT. This codes for CASSATADRVWRAHGSPLHF.

The chain links TRBV10-3 to TRBJ1-4; D might be TRBD1 (5 bases). The V end lost 6 bases, the J end lost 3 bases, and 20 bases lay between the germline ends. CDR1 is ENHRY, CDR2 SYGVKD, per germline. This CDR3 spans 17 amino acids. This CDR3 is CAISLSNVGGSNEKLFF. The CDR3 bases are TGTGCCATCAGCCTTTCGAACGTCGGGGGGTCTAATGAAAAACTGTTTTTT.

The chain uses TRBV29-1 and TRBJ1-4, with D tentatively TRBD1 (6 bases). V shed 7 bases and J shed 7 bases, with 13 bases lying between them. CDR1 and CDR2 from the germline V gene are SQVTM and ANQGSEA. The length of the CDR3 is 12 residues. The CDR3 sequence is CSASGQTEKLFF. The DNA for the CDR3 is TGCAGCGCGAGCGGACAGACTGAAAAACTGTTTTTT.